Shown below are 9 T cell receptor beta chains from a single sample sequenced in a study of CD4 and CD8 cells across lung adenocarcinoma regions. MiXCR was run by TCRdb on the PCR reads, yielding one entry per CDR3 protein. This table has about 12,000 distinct CDR3 sequences, about 45% appearing once. Sequenced input: CD8+ T cells from the margin of a lung tumor. The receptors originated from a male donor with lung adenocarcinoma. The CD4 and CD8 labels of this study may be unreliable.

Remarks on this clonotype: At one boundary the junction diverges from the germline segment, which might be a read error. The chain carries TRBV6-1 and TRBJ2-1; 10 nucleotides line up with TRBD2. Germline lookup yields CDR1 MNHNS and CDR2 SASEGT. The CDR3 is 17 residues long. The CDR3 reads CASRQGLAGARSSEQFF. Written as DNA, the CDR3 is TGTGCCAGCAGACAAGGGCTAGCGGGAGCTCGTTCCAGTGAGCAGTTCTTT.

This clonotype came up a few times. The chain is built from TRBV7-6 and TRBJ2-1; D is ambiguous. The J call may be mistaken, given a closer DNA end match to TRBJ2-5. CDR3 length: 13 residues. The germline CDR1 and CDR2 sequences are SGHVS and FNYEAQ. This CDR3 is CASSLSLGETQYF. In DNA form, the CDR3 reads TGTGCCAGCAGCTTATCACTCGGGGAGACCCAGTACTTC.

This clonotype appeared many times. The rearrangement uses TRBV27 and TRBJ2-3; 7 bases match TRBD2. The germline V gene encodes CDR1 MNHEY and CDR2 SMNVEV (reference sequence). Germline trimming cut 4 bases from V and 0 bases from J; bases unmatched to any gene: 13. This CDR3 is built from 18 residues. This chain's CDR3 is CASSSSFREGASTDTQYF. DNA of the CDR3: TGTGCCAGCAGTTCCTCCTTTAGGGAGGGTGCTAGCACAGATACGCAGTATTTT.

This clonotype was counted between two and nine times. The genes are TRBV6-1 and TRBJ2-5; D is unclear. The CDR3 is made up of 12 amino acids. With 6 bases removed from V and 5 bases from J, the gap between germline ends came to 10 bases. Germline assignment: CDR1 MNHNS and CDR2 SASEGT. CDR3 amino acids: CASSRSMETQYF. CDR3 coding DNA: TGTGCCAGCAGCCGAAGTATGGAGACCCAGTACTTC.

The chain carries TRBV7-2 and TRBJ1-3, with TRBD1 as a possible D gene (5 bases). Germline V lookup: CDR1 SGHTA, CDR2 FQGNSA. This CDR3 has 15 amino acids. V lost 6 bases and J 0 bases, leaving 12 bases between the germline ends. CDR3 nucleotide sequence: TGTGCCAGCAGTTCGACAGCAGACTCTGGAAACACCATATATTTT. Translated, it gives CASSSTADSGNTIYF.

Points on this clonotype: A read error may account for a junction end that differs from germline. This chain connects TRBV6-1 to TRBJ2-1; 8 bases agree with TRBD2. CDR1 and CDR2 (germline): MNHNS, SASEGT. There are 16 residues in the CDR3. CDR3 residues: CVSSDLAGNSYNEQFF. The CDR3, as DNA: TGTGTCAGCAGTGACCTAGCGGGCAACTCCTACAATGAGCAGTTCTTC.

In regard to this clonotype: A much larger clone sits a single nucleotide away, making a read error possible. V is TRBV6-1 and J is TRBJ2-5; 7 bases map to TRBD2. Germline V gene lookup returns CDR1 MNHNS and CDR2 SASEGT. The V gene end was trimmed by 6 bases and the J gene end by 11 bases; junction bases not matched to a gene: 15. This CDR3 has 14 residues. This CDR3 reads CASRTGTTYNEQYF. The CDR3 nucleotides are TGTGCCAGCAGGACCGGGACTACTTACAATGAGCAGTACTTC.

The DNA of the CDR3 is TGTGCCAGCAGTGCAACTAGCGGGAGGGGGCGGATATACAATGAGCAGTTCTTC. Amino acid sequence: CASSATSGRGRIYNEQFF. The chain uses TRBV6-2 or TRBV6-3 and TRBJ2-1, with 13 bases lining up with TRBD2. V lost 5 bases, J lost 4 bases, and 11 bases stayed unmatched. The CDR3 covers 18 residues. Germline V CDR1 and CDR2: MNHEY, SVGEGT.

There are many counts of this clonotype. This chain connects TRBV6-1 to TRBJ2-6; D call uncertain. Germline lookup yields CDR1 MNHNS and CDR2 SASEGT. CDR3 length: 14 residues. Trimming pared 1 base from V and 6 bases from J, leaving 7 bases between. CDR3 sequence: CASSEDSPANVLTF. DNA for the CDR3: TGTGCCAGCAGTGAAGACTCCCCGGCCAACGTCCTGACTTTC.